The TCR beta chain described here comes from a study of neurological immune-mediated disorders. Study results and limitations: The highest TCR clonal expansion occurred in HTLV-1-associated myelopathy; multiple sclerosis fell below healthy controls. None of the CDR3 amino acid sequences in expanded clones turned up in more than one subject, which points to private repertoires in all groups.

This clonotype showed up many times. Its antigen is not identified. Germline V CDR1 and CDR2: LNHDA, SQIVND (reference sequence). Trimming stripped 10 bases from V and 8 bases from J, with 20 bases between. This CDR3 comprises 14 residues. The cDNA was generated by 5'RACE with 10-nucleotide random UMIs. Over 160 million TCR-beta sequences, together covering 15-18 subjects, were produced by every individual sequencing run that was carried out. MiXCR, applied by TCRdb to the 5' RACE reads, yields one record per CDR3 protein. The sample consists of around 30,000 distinct CDR3 sequences, around 4% of them appearing once.

The sequencing sample was made of CD4+ T cells from blood. The origin of this receptor is a woman in her forties in good health. The V call is TRBV19, the J call TRBJ1-4; D gene unclear. In DNA, the CDR3 is TGTGCCACCACGGGTCCAATGGGCCAGGAAAAACTGTTTTTT. Its protein product is CATTGPMGQEKLFF.